The T cell receptor (beta chain) under discussion was sequenced for a study of T-cell memory formation after mild COVID-19. Whole-study context: TCR clusters were mostly confined to one donor each. Study conclusions and caveats: The appearance of some responding clones in pre-infection memory suggested that cross-reactive memory joined.

V lost 8 bases, J lost 5 bases, and 1 base stayed unmatched. This CDR3 has 11 amino acids. CDR1 and CDR2 from the germline V gene are SNHLY and FYNNEI. This clonotype was seen many times. Its antigen is unidentified. It was 5'RACE with constant-segment primers that produced the TCR alpha and TCR beta cDNA libraries, which carried sample barcodes and UMIs. TCRdb independently ran MiXCR on the 5' RACE reads; one entry per CDR3 protein. This table has 410,000 or so distinct CDR3 sequences, 20% to 30% appearing once. This sequence originates from an adult woman who had mild COVID-19 (a few samples of this study predate the infection). Cell type and time point are not known. The J gene is TRBJ2-5, the V gene TRBV2; TRBD2 aligns across 8 bases. Sample: PBMCs or a T cell subset sorted from them (not recorded which). In DNA form, the CDR3 reads TGTGCCAGCGGACTAGCCGAGACCCAGTACTTC. Translation: CASGLAETQYF.